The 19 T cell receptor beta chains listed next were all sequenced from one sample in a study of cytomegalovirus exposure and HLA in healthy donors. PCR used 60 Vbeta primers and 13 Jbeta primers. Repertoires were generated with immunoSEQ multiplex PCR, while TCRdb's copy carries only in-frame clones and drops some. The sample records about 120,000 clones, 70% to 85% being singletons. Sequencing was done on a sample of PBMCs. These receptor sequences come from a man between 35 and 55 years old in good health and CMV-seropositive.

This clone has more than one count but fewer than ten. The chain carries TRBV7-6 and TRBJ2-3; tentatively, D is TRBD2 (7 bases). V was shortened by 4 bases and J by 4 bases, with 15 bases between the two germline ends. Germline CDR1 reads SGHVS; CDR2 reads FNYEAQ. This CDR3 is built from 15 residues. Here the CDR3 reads CASSSFGGRADTQYF. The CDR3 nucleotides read TGTGCCAGCAGCTCCTTCGGGGGGCGGGCAGATACGCAGTATTTT.

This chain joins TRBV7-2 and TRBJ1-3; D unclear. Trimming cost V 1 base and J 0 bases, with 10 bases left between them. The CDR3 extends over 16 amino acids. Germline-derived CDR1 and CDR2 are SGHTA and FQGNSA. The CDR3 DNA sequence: TGTGCCAGCAGCTTAGGTGTAGGCGGCTCTGGAAACACCATATATTTT. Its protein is CASSLGVGGSGNTIYF.

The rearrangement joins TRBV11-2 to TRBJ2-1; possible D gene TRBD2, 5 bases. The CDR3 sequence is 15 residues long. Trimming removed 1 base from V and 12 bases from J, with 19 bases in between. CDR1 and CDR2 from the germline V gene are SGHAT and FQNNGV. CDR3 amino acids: CASSLVSLADTPQFF. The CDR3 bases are TGTGCCAGCAGCTTAGTATCCCTAGCCGACACCCCGCAGTTCTTC.

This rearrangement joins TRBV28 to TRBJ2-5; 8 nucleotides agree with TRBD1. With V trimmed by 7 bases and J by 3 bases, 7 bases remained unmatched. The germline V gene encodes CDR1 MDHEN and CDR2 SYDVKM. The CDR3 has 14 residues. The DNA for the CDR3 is TGTGCCAGCACCCCCCCAGGGGGCAAAGAGACCCAGTACTTC. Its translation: CASTPPGGKETQYF.

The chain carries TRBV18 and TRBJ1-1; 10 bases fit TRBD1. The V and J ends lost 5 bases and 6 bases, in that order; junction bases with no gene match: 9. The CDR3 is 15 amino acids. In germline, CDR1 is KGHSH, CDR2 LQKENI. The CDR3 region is CASSKGTGVHPEAFF. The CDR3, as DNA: TGTGCCAGCTCAAAAGGGACAGGGGTTCACCCTGAAGCTTTCTTT.

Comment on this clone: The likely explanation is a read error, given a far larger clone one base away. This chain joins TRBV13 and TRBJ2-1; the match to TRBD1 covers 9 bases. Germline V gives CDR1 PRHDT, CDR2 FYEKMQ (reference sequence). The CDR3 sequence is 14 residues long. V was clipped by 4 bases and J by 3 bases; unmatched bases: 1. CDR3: CASSSTGGYNEQFF. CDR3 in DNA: TGTGCCAGCAGCTCGACAGGGGGCTACAATGAGCAGTTCTTC.

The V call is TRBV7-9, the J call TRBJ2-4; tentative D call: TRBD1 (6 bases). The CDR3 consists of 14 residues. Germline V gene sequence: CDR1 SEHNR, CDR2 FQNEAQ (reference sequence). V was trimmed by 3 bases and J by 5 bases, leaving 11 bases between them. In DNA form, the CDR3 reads TGTGCCAGCAGCTTTACAGGGTTGGAAAACATTCAGTACTTC. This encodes CASSFTGLENIQYF.

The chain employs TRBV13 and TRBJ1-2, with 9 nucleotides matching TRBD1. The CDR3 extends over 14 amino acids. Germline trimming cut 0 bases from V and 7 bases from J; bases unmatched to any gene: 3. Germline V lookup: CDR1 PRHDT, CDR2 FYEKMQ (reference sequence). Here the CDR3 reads CASSLGQGAGGYTF. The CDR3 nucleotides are TGTGCCAGCAGCTTAGGACAGGGGGCCGGTGGCTACACCTTC.

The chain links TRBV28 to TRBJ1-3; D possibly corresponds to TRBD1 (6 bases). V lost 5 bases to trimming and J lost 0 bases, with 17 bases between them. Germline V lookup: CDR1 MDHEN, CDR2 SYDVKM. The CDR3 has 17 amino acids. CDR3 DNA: TGTGCCAGCAGTCCCATAGTTAGACAGGCCTCTGGAAACACCATATATTTT. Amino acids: CASSPIVRQASGNTIYF.

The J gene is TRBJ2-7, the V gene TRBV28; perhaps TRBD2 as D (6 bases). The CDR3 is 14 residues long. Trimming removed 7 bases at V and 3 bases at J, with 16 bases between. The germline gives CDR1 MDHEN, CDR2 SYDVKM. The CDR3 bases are TGTGCCAGCACCCGCCGGGACTTAATCTACGAGCAGTACTTC. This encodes CASTRRDLIYEQYF.

Written as DNA, the CDR3 is TGTGCCTGGATCGCGCGGCAGGGCCTCCGACGCGACTATGGCTACACCTTC. Translation gives CAWIARQGLRRDYGYTF. The V and J genes are TRBV30 and TRBJ1-2; a possible D gene is TRBD1 (5 bases). CDR1 and CDR2 (germline): GTSNPN, SVGIG (reference sequence). The CDR3 loop spans 17 amino acids. The V end lost 4 bases, the J end lost 3 bases, and 24 bases lay between the germline ends.

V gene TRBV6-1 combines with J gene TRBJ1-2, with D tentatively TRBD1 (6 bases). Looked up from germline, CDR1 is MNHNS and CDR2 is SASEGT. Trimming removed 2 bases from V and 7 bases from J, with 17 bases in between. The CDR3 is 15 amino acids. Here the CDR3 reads CASSEPGAGGLGYTF. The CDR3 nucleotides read TGTGCCAGCAGTGAACCGGGAGCCGGGGGGCTTGGCTACACCTTC.

The CDR3 region is CASSLDRNYGYTF. The CDR3 DNA follows: TGTGCCAGCAGCTTAGACAGGAACTATGGCTACACCTTC. The gene calls are TRBV6-5 and TRBJ1-2; the D gene is possibly TRBD1 (6 bases). CDR3 length: 13 residues. V dropped 6 bases and J dropped 2 bases, with 10 bases sitting between them. Germline V gene lookup returns CDR1 MNHEY and CDR2 SVGAGI.

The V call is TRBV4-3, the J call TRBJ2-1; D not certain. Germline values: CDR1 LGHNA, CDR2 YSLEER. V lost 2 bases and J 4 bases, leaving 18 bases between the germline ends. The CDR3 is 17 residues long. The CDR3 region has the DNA TGCGCCAGCAGCCAAAGTTTAAGCGCGGCAGCGTACAATGAGCAGTTCTTC. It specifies CASSQSLSAAAYNEQFF.

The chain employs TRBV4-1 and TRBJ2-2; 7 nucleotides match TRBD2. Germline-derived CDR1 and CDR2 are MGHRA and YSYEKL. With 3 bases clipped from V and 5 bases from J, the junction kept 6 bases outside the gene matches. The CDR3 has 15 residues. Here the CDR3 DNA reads TGCGCCAGCAGCCACACACCTAGCGGTACCGGGGAGCTGTTTTTT. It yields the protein CASSHTPSGTGELFF.

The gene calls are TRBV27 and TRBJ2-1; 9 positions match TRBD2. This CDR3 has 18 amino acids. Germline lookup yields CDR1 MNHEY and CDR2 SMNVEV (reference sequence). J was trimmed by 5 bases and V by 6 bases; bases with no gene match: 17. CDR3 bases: TGTGCCAGCAGGGGGGGGACCGGCGCGGGGGGGCGGAACAATGAGCAGTTCTTC. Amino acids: CASRGGTGAGGRNNEQFF.

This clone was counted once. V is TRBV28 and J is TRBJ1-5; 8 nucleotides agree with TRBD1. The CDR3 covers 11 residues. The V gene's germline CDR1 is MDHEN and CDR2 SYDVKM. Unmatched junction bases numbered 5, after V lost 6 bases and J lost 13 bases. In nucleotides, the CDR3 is TGTGCCAGCAGATCAACAGGGGGACAGCATTTT. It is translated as CASRSTGGQHF.

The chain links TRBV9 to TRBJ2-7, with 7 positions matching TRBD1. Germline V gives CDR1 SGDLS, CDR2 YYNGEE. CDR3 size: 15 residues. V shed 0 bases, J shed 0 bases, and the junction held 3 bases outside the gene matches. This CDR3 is CASSVGRDSSYEQYF. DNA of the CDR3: TGTGCCAGCAGCGTAGGCCGGGACAGCTCCTACGAGCAGTACTTC. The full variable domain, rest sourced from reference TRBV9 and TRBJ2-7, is DSGVTQTPKHLITATGQRVTLRCSPRSGDLSVYWYQQSLDQGLQFLIQYYNGEERAKGNILERFSAQQFPDLHSELNLSSLELGDSALYFCASSVGRDSSYEQYFGPGTRLTVT.

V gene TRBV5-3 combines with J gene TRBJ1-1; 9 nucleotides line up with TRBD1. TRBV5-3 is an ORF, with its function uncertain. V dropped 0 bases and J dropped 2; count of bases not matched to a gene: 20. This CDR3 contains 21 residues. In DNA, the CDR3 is TGTGCCAGAAGCTTGGCTCAACATCTACCGGGACAGGGAGGTTTTAACACTGAAGCTTTCTTT. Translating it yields CARSLAQHLPGQGGFNTEAFF.